This entry describes one T cell receptor beta chain. Its binding antigen is unknown. Per-nucleotide qualities are absent, and no much larger clonotype sits a single base away. The donors were healthy, HIV-negative adults with no recently reported acute infections or vaccinations. Every donor was a Caucasian adult living in Nashville, Tennessee, USA. CD4+ T cells were enriched through magnetic negative selection, after which naive cells were positively selected on CD45RA and the remaining negative fraction served as the memory subset. Blood was obtained by leukapheresis, after which PBMCs were separated by Ficoll-Histopaque density gradient centrifugation and cryopreserved in liquid nitrogen vapor phase. Analytical flow cytometry was used to check the purity and quantity of every magnetically sorted T cell population. Genomic DNA was isolated from each sorted fraction and quantified by UV absorbance on a Nanodrop 2000c.

These data originate in a study of shared clonotypes between healthy human individuals (TCRdb year 2020). For context, the study as a whole: A few men and two women, aged 18 to 49 years, made up the cohort. For each donor, three plates each were used for CD4 naive and CD4 memory, two plates were used for CD8 naive, and one plate was used for CD8 memory. To estimate repertoire size and how much clonotype sharing occurs between individuals, the study deeply sequenced the blood TCR repertoires of a handful of healthy adults. To increase sequencing depth and limit assay-specific biases, TCR repertoire library preparation and sequencing were carried out by different laboratories using diverse techniques. Leukapheresis yielded between about 0.9 and 10 billion PBMCs per donor.

The study at large found these results: About 5% of naive CD4, 3.5% of naive CD8, around 2.3% of memory CD4, and approximately 0.4% of memory CD8 clonotypes were shared across a few donors. Incomplete sequencing was indicated by rarefaction of sorted-subset datasets, despite the large sequencing depth. The genetic and exposure-history diversity represented was limited by the small number of donors. Based on pairwise subsampling, the degree of clonotype sharing among donors was expected to be affected by sequencing depth. Only blood was sampled, and tissue TCR repertoires likely differ from those in blood. Compared with non-shared clonotypes, the clonotypes found in all four sorted-subset donors had higher generation probabilities. Estimated clonotype richness was generally larger for naive than for memory subsets.

The CDR3, from cysteine to phenylalanine, totals 15 residues. Left in the record is the CDR3 DNA by itself, 45 bases read in frame from the first base. The germline V gene specifies SGHRS as CDR1 and YFSETQ as CDR2. The trim is 4 bases for V and 0 bases for J, with a gap of 12 bases between the germline ends. Using the deep immunoSEQ assay, TCR CDR3 regions were amplified from genomic DNA by multiplex PCR. Genomic DNA extracted from each cell subset was distributed evenly over all wells of several immunoSEQ 96-well plates, and each plate served as one replicate. For sorted subsets, approximately 190 ng of genomic DNA, equivalent to 25,000 to 35,000 T cell genomes, went into each replicate PCR. The purified libraries were quantified using a Qubit 3.0 fluorometer, sized with a Bioanalyzer 2100, and then quantified again using the KAPA Library Quantification kit. A separate single-read 150-cycle Illumina NextSeq 550 flow cell was used to sequence each immunoSEQ 96-well plate. The original pipeline was this. The immunoSEQ output contained only junctional sequences without quality scores, so filtering could not match that applied to full-length reads. To assign V/J genes and CDR3, sequences were annotated using PyIR, a Python wrapper for IgBLAST v1.9, with IMGT germline references. Reads were removed for weak V/J assignments (E-value above 1e-6), missing CDR3, stop codons, out-of-frame junctions, or ambiguous translated residues. V3J clonotypes were defined as sequences sharing an identical inferred V gene, J gene, and CDR3 amino acid sequence. To compute the percentage overlap between repertoires, the number of shared unique clonotypes was divided by the size of the smaller repertoire. Three approaches were used to assess repertoire richness: RTK rarefaction, the Chao1 estimator, and Recon v2.1 estimates of unobserved clonotypes. Generation probabilities for all TCRbeta clonotypes obtained by the gDNA method from a few donors were computed using OLGA. TCRdb mirrors the immuneACCESS table, restricted to in-frame sequences. Some clones are absent from its copies; in checked studies, under half trace to an unresolved V gene, and the reason for the others is unknown. That table furnishes V, J and clone size, whereas the DNA furnished D and trimming. The sample table shows more than 2,000,000 clones, and 85% to 95% are seen once. The leading ten clones occupy 0.3% to 0.4% of the sample.

The rearranged segments are TRBV5-1 and TRBJ2-3; the D gene is perhaps TRBD2, from 7 matching bases. This clonotype was sampled from a man in his late teens or twenties in good health. Some clones in this sample may be carry-over from other donors' samples. Specimen: naive CD4+ T cells from PBMCs. The cell subset or site label for this specimen denotes: CD45RA+ positively selected. For the CDR3, the sequence is CASSPGGGSTDTQYF. The sequenced DNA: TGCGCCAGCAGCCCGGGGGGCGGGAGCACAGATACGCAGTATTTT.